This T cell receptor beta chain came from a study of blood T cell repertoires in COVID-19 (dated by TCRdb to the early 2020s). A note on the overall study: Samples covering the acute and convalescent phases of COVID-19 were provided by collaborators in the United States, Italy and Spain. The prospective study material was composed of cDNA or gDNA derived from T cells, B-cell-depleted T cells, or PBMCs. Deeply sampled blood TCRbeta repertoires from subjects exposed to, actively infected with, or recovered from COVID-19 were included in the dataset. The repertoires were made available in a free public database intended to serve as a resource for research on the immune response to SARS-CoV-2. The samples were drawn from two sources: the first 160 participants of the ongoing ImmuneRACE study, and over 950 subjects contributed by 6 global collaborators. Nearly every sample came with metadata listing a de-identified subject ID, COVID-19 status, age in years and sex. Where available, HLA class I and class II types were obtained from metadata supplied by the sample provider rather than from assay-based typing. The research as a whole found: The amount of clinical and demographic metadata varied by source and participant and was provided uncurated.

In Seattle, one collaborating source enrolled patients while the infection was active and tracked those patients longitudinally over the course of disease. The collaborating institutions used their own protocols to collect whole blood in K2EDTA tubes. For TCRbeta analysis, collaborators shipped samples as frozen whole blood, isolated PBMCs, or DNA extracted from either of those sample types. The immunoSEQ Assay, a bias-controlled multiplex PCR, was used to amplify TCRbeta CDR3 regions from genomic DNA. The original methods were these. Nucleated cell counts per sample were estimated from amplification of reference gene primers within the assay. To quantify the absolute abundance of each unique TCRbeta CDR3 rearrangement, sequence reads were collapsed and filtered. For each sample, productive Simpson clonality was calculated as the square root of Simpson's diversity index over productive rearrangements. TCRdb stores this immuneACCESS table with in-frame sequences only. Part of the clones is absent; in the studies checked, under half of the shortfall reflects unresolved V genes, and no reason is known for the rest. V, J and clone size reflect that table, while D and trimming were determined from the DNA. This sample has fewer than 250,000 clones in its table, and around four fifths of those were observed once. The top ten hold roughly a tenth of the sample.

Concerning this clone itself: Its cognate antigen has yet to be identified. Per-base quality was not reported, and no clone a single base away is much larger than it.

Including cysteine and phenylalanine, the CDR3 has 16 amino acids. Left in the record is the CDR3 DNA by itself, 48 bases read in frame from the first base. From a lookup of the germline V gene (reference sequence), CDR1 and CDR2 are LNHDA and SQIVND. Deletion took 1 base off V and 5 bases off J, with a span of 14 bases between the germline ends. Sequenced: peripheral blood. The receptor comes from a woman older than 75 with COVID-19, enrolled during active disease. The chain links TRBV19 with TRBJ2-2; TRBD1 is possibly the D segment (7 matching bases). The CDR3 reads CASSIAWAGGTGELFF. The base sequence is TGTGCCAGTAGTATAGCTTGGGCAGGGGGGACCGGGGAGCTGTTTTTT.